Each of the 10 T cell receptor beta chains below was sequenced from the same sample in a study of blood T cell repertoires in COVID-19. Sequenced by immunoSEQ multiplex PCR; TCRdb stores in-frame clones only, minus some. The sample lists roughly 300,000 clones; about 86% were seen once. The specimen was peripheral blood. The receptors originated from a woman in her fifties or sixties with acute or convalescent COVID-19.

The genes are TRBV29-1 and TRBJ1-1; TRBD1 is a possible D gene (6 bases). The germline CDR1 and CDR2 sequences are SQVTM and ANQGSEA. Between the trimmed V and J ends, which lost 7 bases and 2 bases, there was a span of 14 bases. The CDR3 is made up of 13 amino acids. The CDR3 is CSAGGRSNTEAFF. The CDR3 bases are TGCAGCGCGGGGGGCAGGTCTAACACTGAAGCTTTCTTT.

This chain links TRBV4-2 with TRBJ1-1; no clear D. The CDR3 covers 16 residues. Looked up from germline, CDR1 is LGHNA and CDR2 is YNFKEQ. Deletions cut 1 base from V and 7 bases from J, with 19 bases between. The CDR3 nucleotides read TGTGCCAGCAGCCAAGGGGCTGCCAGCCGAGGGAGTGAAGCTTTCTTT. This encodes CASSQGAASRGSEAFF.

The J gene is TRBJ1-2, the V gene TRBV2; 11 bases align to TRBD1. J was trimmed by 3 bases and V by 5 bases; bases with no gene match: 5. CDR3 length equals 15 residues. The germline V gene encodes CDR1 SNHLY and CDR2 FYNNEI. DNA for the CDR3: TGTGCCAGCAGTAGCCCGGGACAGGGGGACTATGGCTACACCTTC. Translated: CASSSPGQGDYGYTF. Drawing the rest from reference TRBV2 and TRBJ1-2, the complete variable domain is EPEVTQTPSHQVTQMGQEVILRCVPISNHLYFYWYRQILGQKVEFLVSFYNNEISEKSEIFDDQFSVERPDGSNFTLKIRSTKLEDSAMYFCASSSPGQGDYGYTFGSGTRLTVV.

The V and J genes are TRBV6-4 and TRBJ2-2, with 7 bases identical to TRBD1. This CDR3 is built from 14 residues. Trimming removed 8 bases from V and 4 bases from J; junction bases left unmatched: 7. Germline CDR1 MRHNA, CDR2 SNTAGT. CDR3 loop: CASSGQSFTGELFF. Written as DNA, the CDR3 is TGTGCCAGCTCGGGACAGTCTTTCACCGGGGAGCTGTTTTTT.

The chain is built from TRBV3-1 (or the pseudogene TRBV3-2) and TRBJ2-7; 11 positions match TRBD1. Looked up from germline, CDR1 is LGHDT and CDR2 is YNNKEL (reference sequence). V shed 4 bases and J 5 bases; nucleotides not matched to a gene: 4. This CDR3 comprises 14 residues. In DNA form, the CDR3 reads TGTGCCAGCAGCCTTGGACAGGGGGCTGACGAGCAGTACGTC. Translation: CASSLGQGADEQYV.

V and J are TRBV7-2 and TRBJ2-7; TRBD2 matches 8 bases. V dropped 4 bases and J dropped 6; count of bases not matched to a gene: 8. Germline V gives CDR1 SGHTA, CDR2 FQGNSA. This CDR3 comprises 14 residues. CDR3 in amino acids: CASSSSVSGTEQYF. Here the CDR3 DNA reads TGTGCCAGCAGCTCCAGTGTTAGCGGGACCGAGCAGTACTTC.

The rearrangement joins TRBV11-2 to TRBJ1-1; D gene unclear. Germline assignment: CDR1 SGHAT and CDR2 FQNNGV. V was trimmed by 0 bases and J by 7 bases, leaving 6 bases between them. The CDR3 runs 12 residues. The DNA of the CDR3 is TGTGCCAGCAGCTTAGATCGGGGTGAAGCTTTCTTT. Translated: CASSLDRGEAFF.

The V call is TRBV18, the J call TRBJ1-3; D not resolved. This CDR3 contains 17 residues. The germline V gene has CDR1 KGHSH and CDR2 LQKENI. With 2 bases removed from V and 0 bases from J, the gap between germline ends came to 14 bases. The CDR3 is CASSPLRPGSSGNTIYF. DNA for the CDR3: TGTGCCAGCTCACCATTAAGGCCGGGGAGCTCTGGAAACACCATATATTTT. Variable domain in full (rest from reference TRBV18 and TRBJ1-3): NAGVMQNPRHLVRRRGQEARLRCSPMKGHSHVYWYRQLPEEGLKFMVYLQKENIIDESGMPKERFSAEFPKEGPSILRIQQVVRGDSAAYFCASSPLRPGSSGNTIYFGEGSWLTVV.

V usage is TRBV7-3 and J usage is TRBJ2-3; TRBD2 might be the D (5 bases). This CDR3 has 15 residues. Germline-derived CDR1 and CDR2 are SGHTA and FQGTGA. The V end lost 4 bases, the J end lost 2 bases, and 13 bases lay between the germline ends. This chain's CDR3 is CASSSGGRATDTQYF. DNA for the CDR3: TGTGCCAGCAGCTCCGGTGGGAGAGCCACAGATACGCAGTATTTT.

The chain carries TRBV12-3 or TRBV12-4 and TRBJ1-2; maybe TRBD1 (6 bases). The V end lost 4 bases, the J end lost 4 bases, and 10 bases lay between the germline ends. The CDR3 has 13 residues. DNA of the CDR3: TGTGCCAGCAGTTCAACAGGGTTCTATGGCTACACCTTC. Translation gives CASSSTGFYGYTF.